What follows are 12 T cell receptor beta chains derived from one specimen sequenced in a study of blood T cell repertoires in COVID-19. The protocol was immunoSEQ multiplex PCR, while the TCRdb copy is restricted to in-frame clones and leaves out a portion. The table records more than 80,000 clones, over 70% of them present only once. The sequenced sample was peripheral blood. These receptors were obtained from a woman over 75 with active or convalescent COVID-19.

The chain joins TRBV2 to TRBJ1-4; perhaps TRBD1 as D (5 bases). The germline gives CDR1 SNHLY, CDR2 FYNNEI. With 3 bases removed from V and 7 bases from J, the gap between germline ends came to 12 bases. The CDR3 is 14 amino acids. The CDR3 nucleotides read TGTGCCAGCAGTGACAGGGAGGCGGTTGAAAAACTGTTTTTT. This gives the protein CASSDREAVEKLFF. Based on the CDR3 plus reference TRBV2 and TRBJ1-4, the full variable domain is EPEVTQTPSHQVTQMGQEVILRCVPISNHLYFYWYRQILGQKVEFLVSFYNNEISEKSEIFDDQFSVERPDGSNFTLKIRSTKLEDSAMYFCASSDREAVEKLFFGSGTQLSVL.

The DNA for the CDR3 is TGTGCCAGCAGCCCCGACAGGGAGGTCTGGTCCCAGTACTTC. Its translation is CASSPDREVWSQYF. The V gene is TRBV3-1 (or the pseudogene TRBV3-2), the J gene TRBJ2-5, with D tentatively TRBD1 (7 bases). CDR3 length equals 14 residues. Trimming removed 4 bases at V and 9 bases at J, with 18 bases between. Germline CDR1 and CDR2: LGHDT and YNNKEL (reference sequence).

This clone was seen a single time. The chain is built from TRBV3-1 (or the pseudogene TRBV3-2) and TRBJ2-5, with 8 positions matching TRBD1. Trimming took 3 bases from V and 5 from J; bases not matched to a gene: 8. Germline V lookup: CDR1 LGHDT, CDR2 YNNKEL (reference sequence). The length of the CDR3 is 15 residues. CDR3 sequence (DNA): TGTGCCAGCAGCCAGGGACAGGCTCGACCGGAGACCCAGTACTTC. Translated, it gives CASSQGQARPETQYF.

This chain joins TRBV5-4 and TRBJ2-2; 7 bases are shared with TRBD2. V shed 0 bases and J 5 bases; nucleotides not matched to a gene: 10. This CDR3 is 17 amino acids long. CDR1 and CDR2 from the germline V gene are SGHNT and YYREEE (reference sequence). The CDR3 DNA reads TGTGCCAGCAGCTTGGGGGGGGGAGTCGGTAGAACCGGGGAGCTGTTTTTT. It translates to CASSLGGGVGRTGELFF.

Only a few counts were recorded for this clone. The V call is TRBV2, the J call TRBJ2-1, with 8 bases identical to TRBD2. After removal of 4 bases from V and 6 bases from J, the junction contained 8 bases not matched to a gene. CDR1 is SNHLY and CDR2 is FYNNEI in the germline V gene. This CDR3 is built from 15 residues. The CDR3 nucleotides read TGTGCCAGCAGTGCCGTTCTAAGCGGGGGCAATGAGCAGTTCTTC. Translation gives CASSAVLSGGNEQFF.

The chain uses TRBV7-2 and TRBJ2-7; 9 nucleotides line up with TRBD1. The CDR3 has 16 residues. Looked up from germline, CDR1 is SGHTA and CDR2 is FQGNSA. Trimming removed 5 bases from V and 6 bases from J; junction bases left unmatched: 14. The chain's CDR3 is CASSPQTGTGQSEQYF. Here the CDR3 DNA reads TGTGCCAGCAGCCCGCAAACCGGGACAGGGCAGTCCGAGCAGTACTTC.

This chain connects TRBV2 to TRBJ2-3, with TRBD1 matching 9 bases. CDR3 length: 14 residues. V was pared by 4 bases and J by 4 bases, with 3 bases of the junction left unmatched. Germline CDR1 is SNHLY and CDR2 is FYNNEI. The CDR3 DNA reads TGTGCCAGCAGTGTGGGACAGGGAGCAGATACGCAGTATTTT. Its protein product is CASSVGQGADTQYF.

This rearrangement joins TRBV7-3 to TRBJ2-2; D perhaps matches TRBD2 (5 bases). The CDR3 contains 16 residues. V lost 3 bases to trimming and J lost 2 bases, with 13 bases between them. CDR1 is SGHTA, CDR2 FQGTGA, per germline. CDR3 DNA sequence: TGTGCCAGCAGCTTCTATGCGGGTCTTAACACCGGGGAGCTGTTTTTT. This sequence encodes CASSFYAGLNTGELFF.

CDR3 protein: CASNGGTGWQPQHF. CDR3 bases: TGTGCCAGCAACGGGGGGACAGGGTGGCAGCCCCAGCATTTT. This chain connects TRBV6-5 to TRBJ1-5; 9 bases align to TRBD1. Trimming cost V 7 bases and J 7 bases; bases outside gene matches: 8. CDR1 and CDR2 (germline): MNHEY, SVGAGI. This CDR3 region has 14 residues.

V gene TRBV5-6 combines with J gene TRBJ2-7; possible D gene TRBD1, 5 bases. Per the germline V gene, CDR1 is SGHDT and CDR2 is YYEEEE. Trimming shortened V by 4 bases and J by 3 bases, and 14 bases separated the two germline ends. The CDR3 consists of 14 residues. The chain's CDR3 is CASSPGFHFYEQYF. The DNA for the CDR3 is TGTGCCAGCAGCCCAGGGTTCCATTTCTACGAGCAGTACTTC.

The rearrangement uses TRBV28 and TRBJ1-1, with D possibly matching TRBD1 (5 bases). Trimming removed 5 bases at V and 2 bases at J, with 21 bases between. From germline, CDR1 is MDHEN and CDR2 SYDVKM. The CDR3 sequence is 17 residues long. Here the CDR3 reads CASSPLQGIFDNTEAFF. CDR3 nucleotides: TGTGCCAGCAGTCCGCTGCAGGGTATTTTTGATAACACTGAAGCTTTCTTT.

The chain joins TRBV5-5 to TRBJ1-3, with D perhaps TRBD1 (5 bases). The CDR3 spans 14 residues. Deletions cut 2 bases from V and 3 bases from J, with 9 bases between. Germline CDR1 is SGHKS and CDR2 is YYEKEE (reference sequence). CDR3 coding DNA: TGTGCCAGCAGCTTCAGGGCAGGTGGAAACACCATATATTTT. This translates into CASSFRAGGNTIYF.